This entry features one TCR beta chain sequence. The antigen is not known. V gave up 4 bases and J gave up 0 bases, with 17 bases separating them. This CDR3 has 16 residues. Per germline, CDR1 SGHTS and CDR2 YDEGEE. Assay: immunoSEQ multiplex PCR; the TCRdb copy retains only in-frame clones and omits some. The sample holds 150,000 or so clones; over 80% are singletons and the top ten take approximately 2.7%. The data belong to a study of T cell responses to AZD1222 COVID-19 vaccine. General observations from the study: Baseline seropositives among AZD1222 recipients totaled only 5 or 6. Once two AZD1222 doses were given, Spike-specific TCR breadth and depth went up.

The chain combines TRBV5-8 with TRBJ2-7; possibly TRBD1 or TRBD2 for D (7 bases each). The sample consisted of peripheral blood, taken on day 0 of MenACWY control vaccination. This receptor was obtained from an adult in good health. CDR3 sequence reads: CASSPGGGGSSYEQYF. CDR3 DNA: TGTGCCAGCAGCCCAGGAGGGGGCGGGAGCTCCTACGAGCAGTACTTC.